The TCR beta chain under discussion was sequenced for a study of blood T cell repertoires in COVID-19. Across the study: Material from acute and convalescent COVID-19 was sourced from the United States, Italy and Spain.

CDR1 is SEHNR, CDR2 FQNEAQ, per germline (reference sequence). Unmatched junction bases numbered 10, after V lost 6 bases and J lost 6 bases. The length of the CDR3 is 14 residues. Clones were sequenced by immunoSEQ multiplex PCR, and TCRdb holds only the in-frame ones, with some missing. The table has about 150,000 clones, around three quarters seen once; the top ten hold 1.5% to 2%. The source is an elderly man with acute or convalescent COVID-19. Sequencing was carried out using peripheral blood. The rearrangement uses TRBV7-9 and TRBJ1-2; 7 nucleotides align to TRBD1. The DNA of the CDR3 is TGTGCCAGCAGTTCCCAGGGGGAAGAGAATGGCTACACCTTC. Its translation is CASSSQGEENGYTF.